The clone carrying this T cell receptor (beta chain) ranks as medium-sized in terms of frequency. Its specificity is not known. The CDR3 has 16 amino acids. DNA for this receptor is not on file. The germline V gene has CDR1 LGHNA and CDR2 YSLEER. Generated by immunoSEQ multiplex PCR, the TCRdb table keeps only in-frame clones and is missing some. The sample features over 650 clones, with under 7.5% in its top ten. This specimen comes from a study of synovial regulatory T cells in juvenile arthritis. Each patient with active arthritis gave synovial fluid along with matched peripheral blood. Study results and caveats: Largely private between patients, iaTreg TCR repertoires showed partial overlap with synovial Teff and blood CPL repertoires.

Material for sequencing was Treg cells from the synovium. This chain uses TRBV4-3 with TRBJ1-2; with no DNA, the TCRdb D assignment of TRBD1 cannot be verified. The TCR was taken from a donor aged 2-29 years with juvenile idiopathic arthritis. This chain's CDR3 is CASSRTRDSLPNGYTF.